This TCR beta chain comes out of a study of blood T cell repertoires in COVID-19. The overall study: Whether acute or convalescent, the COVID-19 samples came from the United States, Italy and Spain. The cDNA or gDNA used as material had been derived from T cells, B-cell-depleted T cells, or PBMCs.

Authors' processing steps: The authors estimated nucleated cell counts from reference gene primer amplification. Sequencing was performed with immunoSEQ multiplex PCR; in TCRdb, only in-frame clones are kept and a portion is missing. V and J calls and clone size are copied from that table; D and trimming were computed from the DNA. The repertoire holds about 360,000 clones, 65% to 90% seen once, with under 8.5% in the top ten. The CDR3 runs to 16 residues. CDR1 and CDR2 from the germline V gene are KGHSH and LQKENI. Trimming at V came to 4 bases and at J to 5 bases, leaving 8 bases not matched to a gene.

This TCR was sampled from a woman aged 55-75 years with COVID-19, enrolled during active disease. The sequenced material came from peripheral blood. The chain is built from TRBV18 and TRBJ1-5, with 10 positions matching TRBD1. The CDR3 is CASSLSGQGGYQPQHF. CDR3 bases: TGTGCCAGCTCACTCTCCGGACAGGGGGGTTATCAGCCCCAGCATTTT.